This T cell receptor beta chain derives from a study of T cell repertoires in cytomegalovirus infection. Study information: Indications of both CMV infection and matching HLA type were provided by public TCR beta signatures.

Remarks on this clonotype: The antigen remains undetermined.

Study results and caveats: There were HLA-C-restricted CMV-specific TCR beta clonotypes dominating the ex vivo response. Carriers of CMV and the relevant HLA type were discriminated by public TCR beta frequency.

The V segment lost 8 bases and the J segment 7 bases; nucleotides outside the gene matches: 6. This CDR3 has 14 amino acids. Looked up from germline, CDR1 is MNHEY and CDR2 is SMNVEV (reference sequence). TCRdb recomputed calls from the reads with MiXCR, one row per CDR3 protein. The sample has around 360,000 distinct CDR3 sequences, about 35% seen once; the top ten hold approximately 15%. The sequenced sample was cultured PBMCs, obtained from culture after CMV antigen stimulation. The TCR originated in a human donor in good health (CMV status not recorded). Some clones in this sample may be carry-over from other donors' samples. V and J are TRBV27 and TRBJ1-6, with 9 bases identical to TRBD1. The CDR3 region is CASWTGDRNSPLHF. CDR3 DNA: TGTGCCAGCTGGACAGGGGACCGCAATTCACCCCTCCACTTT.